This T cell receptor (beta chain) was found in a study of early stage breast cancer tumors. Study summary: About 80% of the 16 invasive tumors were ER+, PR+ and HER2-.

As regards this clone: Its antigen is unknown.

With 0 bases removed from V and 4 bases from J, the gap between germline ends came to 3 bases. This CDR3 has 12 residues. Findings of the study overall: Enriched TCRB sequences shared across patients were mostly commonly generated sequences.

Clones were sequenced by immunoSEQ multiplex PCR, and TCRdb holds only the in-frame ones, with some missing. The sample holds roughly 30,000 clones; 84% are singletons and the top ten take about a tenth. The V and J genes are TRBV5-7 and TRBJ2-3; D not certain. TRBV5-7 is given ORF status, its function remaining uncertain. Sequencing was carried out using blood. This receptor was taken from a person between 45 and 65 years old with breast cancer. CDR3 nucleotides: TGTGCCAGCAGCTTGGAGCCAGATACGCAGTATTTT. Protein: CASSLEPDTQYF.